These T cell receptor beta chains were read from a single sample in a study of blood T cell repertoires in COVID-19. This table comes from immunoSEQ multiplex PCR, and its TCRdb copy is limited to in-frame clones, with some not included. Of over 350,000 clones in the sample, about 85% are singletons; the top ten hold just under 2%. The specimen was PBMCs or T cells enriched from blood (not recorded which). These TCRs come from a woman under 30 with acute COVID-19. Both conserved end residues are trimmed from each CDR3. Rows may omit the clone size; those that give it use once, few, many or a size class.

length	V	J	size	CDR3
14	TRBV5-1	TRBJ1-4	NA	ASSLWGDRGGEKLF
12	TRBV10-2	TRBJ1-4	NA	ASRDRGLEEKLF
16	TRBV2	TRBJ1-4	NA	ASSEARTVPATNEKLF
14	TRBV10-3	TRBJ2-7	once	AISEVGTGSSYEQY
12	TRBV10-3	TRBJ2-7	NA	ATGTLQGPYEQY
11	TRBV6-5	TRBJ1-1	few	ASSYLQQGKAF
11	TRBV28	TRBJ1-5	NA	AGSTGDNQPQH
13	TRBV28	TRBJ2-2	NA	ASSTTGVQSGELF
12	TRBV27	TRBJ2-7	NA	ASNLQGAPNEQY
13	TRBV27	TRBJ2-7	NA	ASKYSSESSYEQY
10	TRBV29-1	TRBJ2-1	NA	SVGRVGNEQF
13	TRBV7-9	TRBJ2-5	NA	ASSLVEGLGETQY
11	TRBV19	TRBJ1-2	NA	ASSPGIKYGYT
12	TRBV4-1	TRBJ1-1	once	ASSQVVTGQKAF
14	TRBV27	TRBJ2-2	NA	ASSLLVVEGTGELF
11	TRBV29-1	TRBJ2-2	NA	SVAGVGTGELF
15	TRBV11-2	TRBJ2-3	NA	ASSLVPSGRFTDTQY
12	TRBV13	TRBJ2-5	NA	ASSSYRGQETQY
11	TRBV7-8	TRBJ1-2	NA	ASSPPRGAGYT
12	TRBV30	TRBJ2-1	NA	GGRRGKGYNEQF
13	TRBV3-1/TRBV3-2	TRBJ2-2	once	ASSNTGQNTGELF
14	TRBV3-1/TRBV3-2	TRBJ1-3	once	ASSQLRGGTGNTIY
15	TRBV9	TRBJ2-3	NA	ASSVALAPADTDTQY
12	TRBV3-1/TRBV3-2	TRBJ1-2	NA	ASSQLGTFYGYT
13	TRBV7-2	TRBJ1-6	NA	ASSSDGGDNSPLH
12	TRBV6-6	TRBJ1-3	once	ASSLTQAGNTIY
10	TRBV25-1	TRBJ1-2	once	ASSGTGTRYT
13	TRBV7-9	TRBJ1-2	NA	ASSSINLANYGYT
13	TRBV6-6	TRBJ2-5	NA	ASSFSDRALETQY
16	TRBV5-4	TRBJ2-1	once	ASSPRGQGITSYNEQF
14	TRBV7-2	TRBJ2-2	NA	ASSLVGLVVSGELF
13	TRBV9	TRBJ1-5	NA	ASSSDTSLRQPQH
12	TRBV5-1	TRBJ1-2	NA	ASSLEWGSVGYT
13	TRBV6-1	TRBJ1-6	NA	ASSEVTGTNSPLH
13	TRBV18	TRBJ1-2	once	ASSPGTGKNYGYT
13	TRBV18	TRBJ2-2	NA	ASSPDNSNTGELF
10	TRBV2	TRBJ1-1	NA	ASRKFLARAF
13	TRBV2	TRBJ2-3	NA	ATTRGTGRLDTQY
15	TRBV19	TRBJ1-4	NA	ASSIKNRGLGSEKLF
11	TRBV2	TRBJ1-1	NA	ASSEGGITEAF
15	TRBV25-1	TRBJ2-7	NA	ASSPRIGQGRAYEQY
9	TRBV19	TRBJ1-2	NA	ASSTRKGYT
13	TRBV5-4	TRBJ2-3	NA	ASTEGGVSTDTQY
12	TRBV6-6	TRBJ1-2	NA	ASSYKGGADGYT
11	TRBV28	TRBJ1-2	NA	ASSLGGRGGYT
13	TRBV19	TRBJ1-2	NA	ASSVHRQGTLGYT
14	TRBV3-1/TRBV3-2	TRBJ1-1	NA	ASSQDGGAGRTEAF
15	TRBV2	TRBJ1-3	NA	ASSEGTLTVSGNTIY
11	TRBV24-1	TRBJ2-3	NA	ATSVELTDTQY
16	TRBV7-2	TRBJ2-7	NA	ASSFVGGRGTGSYEQY
13	TRBV4-1	TRBJ1-2	NA	ASSLREGNGYGYT
9	TRBV20-1	TRBJ2-1	NA	SATTYNEQF
13	TRBV27	TRBJ2-6	NA	ASSPSGSLANVLT
15	TRBV14	TRBJ2-3	NA	ASSQGWGGPPAYTQY
10	TRBV15	TRBJ2-3	once	ATNSYTDTQY